The 27 T cell receptor beta chains listed next were all sequenced from one sample in a study of T cell responses to AZD1222 COVID-19 vaccine. Only in-frame clones appear in the TCRdb table, and some are missing; sequencing was by immunoSEQ multiplex PCR. The sample holds roughly 150,000 clones, about nine tenths seen once. The sequenced sample was peripheral blood, obtained 28 days after the second AZD1222 dose. The receptors derive from an adult who received the AZD1222 COVID-19 vaccine.

The rearrangement links TRBV19 to TRBJ2-2; no firm D call. Between the trimmed V and J ends, which lost 5 bases and 2 bases, there was a span of 12 bases. CDR3 size: 15 residues. Germline V lookup: CDR1 LNHDA, CDR2 SQIVND (reference sequence). CDR3 amino acids: CASSPWTLNTGELFF. DNA for the CDR3: TGTGCCAGTAGTCCCTGGACCTTAAACACCGGGGAGCTGTTTTTT.

V gene TRBV18 combines with J gene TRBJ1-1, with 9 bases matching TRBD1. The CDR3 extends over 16 amino acids. CDR1 is KGHSH, CDR2 LQKENI, per germline. After removal of 5 bases from V and 4 bases from J, the junction contained 11 bases not matched to a gene. The CDR3 DNA sequence: TGTGCCAGCTCATCAACACAGGGGGCAGGAGGCACTGAAGCTTTCTTT. Translation: CASSSTQGAGGTEAFF.

The V call is TRBV7-9, the J call TRBJ1-1; D is undetermined. CDR3 size: 14 residues. CDR1 SEHNR and CDR2 FQNEAQ come from the germline V gene (reference sequence). Trimming removed 2 bases at V and 1 base at J, with 8 bases between. In nucleotides, the CDR3 is TGTGCCAGCAGCTTAATCATTCCGAACACTGAAGCTTTCTTT. Encoded protein: CASSLIIPNTEAFF.

The V and J genes are TRBV19 and TRBJ1-1, with D hard to call. Germline V CDR1 and CDR2: LNHDA, SQIVND (reference sequence). Trimming took 4 bases from V and 4 from J, leaving 10 bases between them. The CDR3 has 13 amino acids. The CDR3 region has the DNA TGTGCCAGTAGTAGTTCAAGAGGCACTGAAGCTTTCTTT. Its protein product is CASSSSRGTEAFF.

The CDR3 bases are TGCGCCAGCAGCCCGGACAGGGGAGGAAACACCATATATTTT. Translating gives CASSPDRGGNTIYF. The V gene is TRBV5-1, the J gene TRBJ1-3, with TRBD1 identical over 9 bases. This CDR3 has 14 residues. Germline CDR1 SGHRS, CDR2 YFSETQ. After removal of 4 bases from V and 4 bases from J, the junction contained 3 bases not matched to a gene.

CDR3 protein: CASSTHGEKLFF. CDR3 sequence (DNA): TGTGCCAGCAGTACCCACGGGGAAAAACTGTTTTTT. The V gene is TRBV13, the J gene TRBJ1-4; D gene uncertain. The CDR3 spans 12 residues. CDR1 is PRHDT, CDR2 FYEKMQ, per germline (reference sequence). V was shortened by 6 bases and J by 8 bases, with 10 bases between the two germline ends.

The chain has TRBV6-5 and TRBJ1-3; D is unresolved. V was trimmed by 8 bases and J by 2 bases, leaving 13 bases between them. The CDR3 is 14 amino acids. CDR1 is MNHEY, CDR2 SVGAGI, per germline. This CDR3 reads CASSAVVPGNTIYF. In DNA form, the CDR3 reads TGTGCCAGCTCCGCGGTCGTACCTGGAAACACCATATATTTT.

The chain employs TRBV6-6 and TRBJ2-1; 9 positions match TRBD1. The CDR3 runs to 17 residues. With V trimmed by 6 bases and J by 6 bases, 15 bases remained unmatched. Germline-derived CDR1 and CDR2 are MNHNY and SVGAGI (reference sequence). CDR3 loop: CASSRRQTGGFFNEQFF. The CDR3 DNA sequence: TGTGCCAGCAGCCGAAGGCAGACAGGGGGATTTTTCAATGAGCAGTTCTTC.

The V call is TRBV5-1, the J call TRBJ2-7; a possible D gene is TRBD1 (5 bases). Germline V CDR1 and CDR2: SGHRS, YFSETQ. This CDR3 comprises 15 residues. Trimming removed 1 base at V and 1 base at J, with 12 bases between. CDR3 sequence: CASSLRAGPSYEQYF. CDR3 in DNA: TGCGCCAGCAGCTTGCGGGCAGGGCCGTCCTACGAGCAGTACTTC.

J is TRBJ2-3 and V is TRBV3-1 (or the pseudogene TRBV3-2); TRBD2 aligns across 14 bases. This CDR3 contains 16 residues. Unmatched junction bases numbered 7, after V lost 5 bases and J lost 6 bases. CDR1 is LGHDT and CDR2 is YNNKEL in the germline V gene (reference sequence). This chain's CDR3 is CASSSGLAGVTDTQYF. The CDR3 region has the DNA TGTGCCAGCAGCTCGGGACTAGCGGGAGTTACGGATACGCAGTATTTT.

The V gene is TRBV10-1, the J gene TRBJ2-2; D gene ambiguous. The CDR3 is 14 residues long. CDR1 is WNHNN and CDR2 is SYGVQD in the germline V gene (reference sequence). Deletions cut 0 bases from V and 5 bases from J, with 7 bases between. The CDR3, as DNA: TGCGCCAGCAGTGAGTCAGGCAGGACCGGGGAGCTGTTTTTT. Translation: CASSESGRTGELFF.

The V call is TRBV5-8, the J call TRBJ2-5, with D perhaps matching TRBD2 (5 bases). V was cut by 4 bases and J by 5 bases, with 15 bases left in between. The CDR3 consists of 14 residues. Germline CDR1 reads SGHTS; CDR2 reads YDEGEE. CDR3: CASSPGGSVETQYF. CDR3 DNA: TGTGCCAGCAGCCCGGGTGGTAGCGTTGAGACCCAGTACTTC. The whole variable domain, remainder taken from reference TRBV5-8 and TRBJ2-5, is EAGVTQSPTHLIKTRGQQATLRCSPISGHTSVYWYQQALGLGLQFLLWYDEGEERNRGNFPPRFSGRQFPNYSSELNVNALELEDSALYLCASSPGGSVETQYFGPGTRLLVL.

This clone was observed once. Other DNA sequences in this specimen translate into the identical CDR3. The chain carries TRBV19 and TRBJ1-2; TRBD1 agrees at 8 bases. V lost 4 bases and J lost 5; bases outside the gene matches: 3. The CDR3 consists of 13 residues. The germline gives CDR1 LNHDA, CDR2 SQIVND (reference sequence). CDR3 coding DNA: TGTGCCAGTAGTACCGGGGACAGGTATGGCTACACCTTC. As protein: CASSTGDRYGYTF.

V usage is TRBV5-6 and J usage is TRBJ1-1; unclear D gene. The germline V gene has CDR1 SGHDT and CDR2 YYEEEE. Trimming stripped 0 bases from V and 2 bases from J, with 8 bases between. The CDR3 extends over 14 amino acids. In DNA, the CDR3 is TGTGCCAGCAGCTTGGTGGGGTCCAACACTGAAGCTTTCTTT. It yields the protein CASSLVGSNTEAFF. The full variable domain, completed using reference TRBV5-6 and TRBJ1-1, is DAGVTQSPTHLIKTRGQQVTLRCSPKSGHDTVSWYQQALGQGPQFIFQYYEEEERQRGNFPDRFSGHQFPNYSSELNVNALLLGDSALYLCASSLVGSNTEAFFGQGTRLTVV.

The chain uses TRBV5-1 and TRBJ2-7; D may correspond to TRBD1 or TRBD2 (6 bases each). Germline V lookup: CDR1 SGHRS, CDR2 YFSETQ. The V gene lost 4 bases and the J gene lost 3 bases, with 14 bases spanning the gap. The CDR3 contains 14 residues. This chain's CDR3 is CASSPGAGFYEQYF. The DNA of the CDR3 is TGCGCCAGCAGCCCGGGGGCGGGGTTCTACGAGCAGTACTTC.

The chain has TRBV27 and TRBJ2-7; TRBD1 matches 10 bases. The CDR3 runs 14 residues. The V gene end was trimmed by 5 bases and the J gene end by 4 bases; junction bases not matched to a gene: 5. Germline CDR1 is MNHEY and CDR2 is SMNVEV (reference sequence). DNA of the CDR3: TGTGCCAGCAGTCTCCGGGACAGGGGTTACGAGCAGTACTTC. Translation: CASSLRDRGYEQYF.

The chain joins TRBV11-2 to TRBJ2-3; weak D call: TRBD1 (6 bases). The CDR3 totals 13 residues. Germline V lookup: CDR1 SGHAT, CDR2 FQNNGV. V lost 1 base and J 7 bases, leaving 9 bases between the germline ends. The CDR3, as DNA: TGTGCCAGCAGCTTAGGACAGGATTATACGCAGTATTTT. This encodes CASSLGQDYTQYF.

V usage is TRBV4-1 and J usage is TRBJ2-1; TRBD2 matches at 10 bases. CDR1 is MGHRA and CDR2 is YSYEKL in the germline V gene. The CDR3 contains 15 residues. V lost 3 bases and J lost 9; bases outside the gene matches: 8. CDR3 in amino acids: CASSHTSGALFEQFF. In nucleotides, the CDR3 is TGCGCCAGCAGCCACACTAGCGGGGCCTTGTTTGAGCAGTTCTTC.

The chain links TRBV10-2 to TRBJ2-3; 9 bases are a match to TRBD2. This CDR3 is 14 amino acids long. Losses at the gene ends were 7 bases for V and 6 bases for J; bases not matched to a gene: 8. In germline, CDR1 is WSHSY, CDR2 SAAADI. The CDR3 loop is CASTGGGAGDTQYF. The DNA for the CDR3 is TGCGCCAGCACCGGCGGGGGGGCCGGGGATACGCAGTATTTT.

Only one count was recorded for this clone. The V call is TRBV5-1, the J call TRBJ2-3, with D maybe TRBD2 (6 bases). This CDR3 has 16 amino acids. The germline V gene encodes CDR1 SGHRS and CDR2 YFSETQ. Trimming shortened V by 0 bases and J by 1 base, and 12 bases separated the two germline ends. The DNA of the CDR3 is TGCGCCAGCAGCTTGGTGCGGCGGGGCGGCACAGATACGCAGTATTTT. Its protein is CASSLVRRGGTDTQYF.

Comments on this clone: The same CDR3 also results from other DNA sequences found in this sample. The DNA of the CDR3 is TGCAGCGCAGGACAGGGGAACACTGAAGCTTTCTTT. This encodes CSAGQGNTEAFF. The rearrangement uses TRBV29-1 and TRBJ1-1; 8 bases are a match to TRBD1. CDR3 size: 12 residues. V lost 7 bases, J lost 1 base, and 2 bases stayed unmatched. The germline CDR1 and CDR2 sequences are SQVTM and ANQGSEA.

The V gene is TRBV5-4, the J gene TRBJ2-3; 13 bases are a match to TRBD2. Losses at the gene ends were 4 bases for V and 5 bases for J; bases not matched to a gene: 10. The germline V gene encodes CDR1 SGHNT and CDR2 YYREEE (reference sequence). This CDR3 has 17 amino acids. The chain's CDR3 is CASSLGTSGETVDTQYF. CDR3 coding DNA: TGTGCCAGCAGCCTAGGGACTAGCGGGGAGACGGTAGATACGCAGTATTTT.

This chain connects TRBV25-1 to TRBJ2-6; no clear D gene. V lost 3 bases and J lost 0, with 0 bases in between. The CDR3 extends over 13 amino acids. Germline CDR1 reads MGHDK; CDR2 reads SYGVNS. CDR3 in DNA: TGTGCCAGCAGTGACTCTGGGGCCAACGTCCTGACTTTC. Translation: CASSDSGANVLTF.

The rearrangement uses TRBV28 and TRBJ1-5; possibly TRBD1 for D (5 bases). The germline V and J ends were trimmed by 5 bases and 1 base, with 15 bases remaining between them. This CDR3 is built from 16 residues. The germline gives CDR1 MDHEN, CDR2 SYDVKM. The CDR3 region is CASSLGGIISNQPQHF. The DNA for the CDR3 is TGTGCCAGCAGTCTGGGGGGTATAATCAGCAATCAGCCCCAGCATTTT.

V is TRBV6-6 and J is TRBJ1-5; D not resolved. Trimming shortened V by 2 bases and J by 1 base, and 6 bases separated the two germline ends. Germline V gene data show CDR1 as MNHNY and CDR2 as SVGAGI (reference sequence). The CDR3 covers 14 residues. CDR3 protein: CASSYGESNQPQHF. In nucleotides, the CDR3 is TGTGCCAGCAGTTACGGGGAGAGCAATCAGCCCCAGCATTTT.

The chain has TRBV11-2 and TRBJ1-1; the D gene is possibly TRBD1 (6 bases). The CDR3 totals 15 residues. V lost 2 bases and J 3 bases, leaving 13 bases between the germline ends. CDR1 is SGHAT and CDR2 is FQNNGV in the germline V gene. CDR3 protein: CASSLPATGHTEAFF. The CDR3 nucleotides read TGTGCCAGCAGCTTACCGGCGACAGGACACACTGAAGCTTTCTTT. Variable domain in full (rest from reference TRBV11-2 and TRBJ1-1): EAGVAQSPRYKIIEKRQSVAFWCNPISGHATLYWYQQILGQGPKLLIQFQNNGVVDDSQLPKDRFSAERLKGVDSTLKIQPAKLEDSAVYLCASSLPATGHTEAFFGQGTRLTVV.

The V call is TRBV5-8, the J call TRBJ1-2; D possibly corresponds to TRBD1 (6 bases). Trimming stripped 3 bases from V and 3 bases from J, with 12 bases between. Germline values: CDR1 SGHTS, CDR2 YDEGEE. The CDR3 is 14 residues long. The CDR3 loop reads CASSSRQADYGYTF. In DNA form, the CDR3 reads TGTGCCAGCAGCTCAAGACAGGCGGACTATGGCTACACCTTC.